Presented here are 2 T cell receptor beta chains from one specimen sequenced in a study of blood T cell repertoires in COVID-19. Here immunoSEQ multiplex PCR was the method, and the copy in TCRdb shows in-frame clones only, minus some. The profile shows 50,000 to 65,000 clones, about 88% of them singletons. Specimen: peripheral blood. The receptors originated from a man between 65 and 85 years old with acute or convalescent COVID-19.

This chain uses TRBV7-2 with TRBJ2-2, with D tentatively TRBD1 (8 bases). The CDR3 covers 14 residues. CDR1 is SGHTA and CDR2 is FQGNSA in the germline V gene. Trimming shortened V by 5 bases and J by 7 bases, and 14 bases separated the two germline ends. The CDR3 spells CASSVQGGNGELFF. The CDR3 DNA sequence: TGTGCCAGCAGCGTACAGGGGGGGAACGGGGAGCTGTTTTTT.

This clone was observed once. This chain joins TRBV5-4 and TRBJ1-2, with TRBD1 matching over 12 bases. Trimming cost V 3 bases and J 8 bases; bases outside gene matches: 8. The CDR3 length is 15 residues. Germline V gene data show CDR1 as SGHNT and CDR2 as YYREEE (reference sequence). DNA for the CDR3: TGTGCCAGCAGCTCGGGACAGGGGGCTGGGTGGGGCTACACCTTC. Translating it yields CASSSGQGAGWGYTF.